Presented here are 5 T cell receptor beta chains from one specimen sequenced in a study of shared clonotypes between healthy human individuals. Only in-frame clones appear in the TCRdb table, and some are missing; sequencing was by immunoSEQ multiplex PCR. The table has some 2.1 million clones, approximately 95% seen once; the top ten hold around 0.13%. The sequencing sample was made of naive CD4+ T cells sorted from blood. Subset of the sample: CD45RA+ positively selected. These receptors all come from a man aged 18 to 35 in good health.

V usage is TRBV28 and J usage is TRBJ1-3; no firm D call. Germline V gene data show CDR1 as MDHEN and CDR2 as SYDVKM. V was cut by 1 base and J by 0 bases, with 7 bases left in between. The CDR3 covers 15 residues. In DNA form, the CDR3 reads TGTGCCAGCAGTTTATATCAGATCTCTGGAAACACCATATATTTT. Amino acid sequence: CASSLYQISGNTIYF.

The count of this clone is one. V usage is TRBV6-5 and J usage is TRBJ1-5; the match to TRBD1 covers 10 bases. Germline CDR1 reads MNHEY; CDR2 reads SVGAGI. J gave up 5 bases and V 5 bases, and 3 bases lay outside the gene matches. The CDR3 has 14 amino acids. In DNA form, the CDR3 reads TGTGCCAGCAGTACCGGACAGGGGGATCAGCCCCAGCATTTT. Its translation is CASSTGQGDQPQHF.

This clone appeared once. This chain links TRBV7-2 with TRBJ2-7; D might be TRBD2 (5 bases). This CDR3 is built from 13 residues. Germline V gene data show CDR1 as SGHTA and CDR2 as FQGNSA. Trimming took 5 bases from V and 6 from J, leaving 14 bases between them. The DNA of the CDR3 is TGTGCCAGCAGCCCGACTACCTCTTCCGAGCAGTACTTC. Protein: CASSPTTSSEQYF.

The chain employs TRBV19 and TRBJ1-2; no reliable D call. Trimming took off 4 bases at V and 3 bases at J, with 9 bases between the two ends. Germline assignment: CDR1 LNHDA and CDR2 SQIVND (reference sequence). This CDR3 has 13 amino acids. In DNA form, the CDR3 reads TGTGCCAGTAGTACAGACAATTACTATGGCTACACCTTC. This codes for CASSTDNYYGYTF.

The table lists this clone with a few counts. This chain uses TRBV2 with TRBJ1-6; D is unresolved. The V gene lost 5 bases and the J gene lost 8 bases, with 10 bases spanning the gap. CDR3 length: 13 amino acids. CDR1 SNHLY and CDR2 FYNNEI come from the germline V gene. This chain's CDR3 is CASSSRTDSPLHF. The CDR3 nucleotides are TGTGCCAGCAGTTCCCGGACGGATTCACCCCTCCACTTT.